Below, 15 T cell receptor beta chains from the same sample are listed, as sequenced in a study of tumor-infiltrating lymphocytes in primary liver carcinoma. cDNA specific to TCR beta was made from 450 to 500 ng of total RNA, with a constant-region primer employed for priming. Library construction for TCR beta comprised three nested multiplex PCR rounds performed with slightly modified ARM-PCR. TRBV1-TRBV30 forward primers paired with a C-beta reverse primer drove the first two PCR rounds, about 9 cycles each. TCRdb re-analysed the multiplex PCR reads in MiXCR, keeping a single row per CDR3 protein. Of under 200,000 distinct CDR3 sequences in the sample, about 85% were seen once. The tissue used was unsorted bulk material of about 19-33 mg. RNA and DNA were co-extracted from it with the AllPrep DNA/RNA mini kit. Sequencing was performed on tumor tissue from primary liver carcinoma. These receptors came from a man aged 40-55 years with primary liver carcinoma and hepatitis B virus infection.

Concerning this clonotype: The conserved phenylalanine or tryptophan normally closing the CDR3 is absent here, so this likely arose from a read error. No DNA is shown, since the ends of the CDR3 on it are uncertain; the CDR3 is the one TCRdb lists. The rearrangement uses TRBV29-1 and TRBJ1-1; TRBD1 was called by the table and not checked on the DNA. Germline V gene sequence: CDR1 SQVTM, CDR2 ANQGSEA. The CDR3 is 15 amino acids in total, end residues counted. CDR3: CSVAPEWGMNTEDFS.

This clonotype was seen just once. One end of the junction does not line up with germline, which may come from a read error. The V gene is TRBV6-2 or TRBV6-3, the J gene TRBJ2-7; D call uncertain. CDR3 length: 14 amino acids. Germline V gene data show CDR1 as MNHEY and CDR2 as SVGEGT. This CDR3 reads CASSLWAGPYEPYF. As DNA, the CDR3 is TGTGCCAGCAGTCTATGGGCTGGTCCCTACGAGCCGTACTTC.

About this clonotype: A read error is possible here, since a much larger clone lies one base away. DNA of the CDR3: TGTACCAGCAGCTTAGGGGGCAGGGGCATCCCTCAGCCCCAGCATTTT. Its protein product is CTSSLGGRGIPQPQHF. V gene TRBV7-9 combines with J gene TRBJ1-5, with 7 bases aligning to TRBD1. The CDR3 is 16 residues long. Looked up from germline, CDR1 is SEHNR and CDR2 is FQNEAQ (reference sequence).

The chain recombines TRBV11-1 with TRBJ2-3; possibly TRBD1 for D (5 bases). The germline V and J ends were trimmed by 4 bases and 1 base, with 24 bases remaining between them. The CDR3 spans 19 residues. The V gene's germline CDR1 is SGHAT and CDR2 FQDESV (reference sequence). CDR3 bases: TGTGCCAGCAGCTATGGGGCAAGCTCTGTTGGTGCCCGCACAGATACGCAGTATTTT. Amino acids: CASSYGASSVGARTDTQYF.

A remark on this clonotype: A clone one base away is much larger, so this may be a read error. The V call is TRBV30, the J call TRBJ2-7, with TRBD2 matching 7 bases. Germline V gene sequence: CDR1 GTSNPN, CDR2 SVGIG (reference sequence). This CDR3 contains 13 residues. CDR3 region: CVWSSTSVYEQYF. In DNA, the CDR3 is TGTGTCTGGAGTTCAACTAGCGTATACGAGCAGTACTTC.

Of note for this clonotype: The junction departs from germline at one end; a sequencing error may be responsible. The V call is TRBV28, the J call TRBJ2-1; 8 bases map to TRBD2. Germline CDR1 and CDR2: MDHEN and SYDVKM. CDR3 length equals 16 residues. CDR3 region: CVSMPPERGRYNEQFF. DNA for the CDR3: TGTGTCAGCATGCCCCCGGAGCGGGGGCGCTACAACGAGCAGTTCTTC.

Worth noting for this clonotype: Sequence at one end of the junction differs from germline and may be a read error. This rearrangement joins TRBV11-1 to TRBJ2-4, with D maybe TRBD2 (6 bases). In germline, CDR1 is SGHAT, CDR2 FQDESV (reference sequence). The length of the CDR3 is 17 residues. CDR3 amino acids: CASNFPGTGGTKYIHYF. As DNA, the CDR3 is TGTGCCAGCAACTTTCCCGGGACTGGCGGGACCAAATACATTCATTACTTC.

This clonotype was detected only once. A read error may account for a junction end that differs from germline. The gene calls are TRBV4-3 and TRBJ1-4; TRBD1 is a possible D gene (5 bases). Germline V gene data show CDR1 as LGHNA and CDR2 as YSLEER. There are 16 residues in the CDR3. CDR3 sequence: CASSLDLRGRNEKLFF. CDR3 DNA: TGCGCCAGTAGCCTAGATCTTAGGGGACGAAATGAAAAACTGTTTTTT.

As concerns this clonotype: Being one base from a much bigger clone, this may be a read error. The genes are TRBV5-1 and TRBJ1-5; 7 bases match TRBD1. Germline assignment: CDR1 SGHRS and CDR2 YFSETQ. V lost 7 bases to trimming and J lost 3 bases; unmatched junction nucleotides: 4. The CDR3 sequence is 13 residues long. DNA of the CDR3: TGCGCCAGCTGCACAGGGGACAATCAGCCCCAGCATTTT. Protein: CASCTGDNQPQHF. Supplemented by reference TRBV5-1 and TRBJ1-5, the full variable domain reads KAGVTQTPRYLIKTRGQQVTLSCSPISGHRSVSWYQQTPGQGLQFLFEYFSETQRNKGNFPGRFSGRQFSNSRSEMNVSTLELGDSALYLCASCTGDNQPQHFGDGTRLSIL.

Comments on this clonotype: The CDR3 ends on some other residue instead of the conserved phenylalanine or tryptophan, so this is likely a read error. This chain uses TRBV6-2 or TRBV6-3 with TRBJ2-7; the D call may be TRBD1 or TRBD2 (5 bases each). From germline, CDR1 is MNHEY and CDR2 SVGEGT. The CDR3 is made up of 17 amino acids. The CDR3 reads CTSSYSDMGRRSYEQYL. The CDR3 nucleotides read TGTACCAGCAGTTACTCCGACATGGGACGACGATCCTACGAGCAGTACTTA.

As regards this clonotype: Relative to the germline gene, one junction end is altered; a read error may explain this. The chain uses TRBV11-2 and TRBJ2-7, with 9 bases fitting TRBD2. Germline V CDR1 and CDR2: SGHAT, FQNNGV. The CDR3 totals 17 residues. In DNA, the CDR3 is TGTGCCAGCAGACAAGGACCAGCGGGAGGATGGTCCTACGAGGAGTACTTC. Amino acid sequence: CASRQGPAGGWSYEEYF.

Of note for this clonotype: A read error may account for a junction end that differs from germline. The CDR3 coding sequence is TGTGCCAGCAGCCACGCCGGGGGACTAGGGAACAATGAGGAGTTCTTC. It codes for CASSHAGGLGNNEEFF. V is TRBV4-2 and J is TRBJ2-1; 8 nucleotides agree with TRBD2. In germline, CDR1 is LGHNA, CDR2 YNFKEQ. This CDR3 has 16 amino acids.

In DNA, the CDR3 is TGTGCCAGCAGTTTCGAGGATAAGCACTATTTT. Protein: CASSFEDKHYF. The chain combines TRBV2 with TRBJ2-3; no clear D. V was clipped by 5 bases and J by 15 bases, with 15 bases between them. The CDR3 is 11 amino acids. The germline V gene has CDR1 SNHLY and CDR2 FYNNEI.

The chain employs TRBV29-1 and TRBJ2-1; no clear D. The CDR3 extends over 12 amino acids. Germline CDR1 and CDR2: SQVTM and ANQGSEA. The CDR3 bases are TGCAACGCTGTTTGGGCTACCAATGAGCAGTTCTTC. This translates into CNAVWATNEQFF.

Concerning this clonotype itself: At one boundary the junction diverges from the germline segment, which might be a read error. This sequence joins TRBV11-1 and TRBJ2-1; 11 bases align to TRBD2. Germline V gene sequence: CDR1 SGHAT, CDR2 FQDESV (reference sequence). The CDR3 has 14 residues. This CDR3 reads CATSPTLAGALQFF. Here the CDR3 DNA reads TGTGCCACCAGCCCGACACTAGCGGGAGCGCTACAGTTCTTC.